The present T cell receptor beta chain was sequenced within a study of cytomegalovirus exposure and HLA in healthy donors. Study-wide results and limits: A later analysis found most CMV-associated TCR beta chains apparently HLA-restricted. Later analysis identified about 18,000 TCR beta sequences associated with HLA alleles, using a false discovery rate threshold of 0.05. Despite most TCR sequences being rare, some public TCRs occurred in many donors.

Healthy people donating bone marrow made up the donors. The V segment lost 2 bases and the J segment 1 base; nucleotides outside the gene matches: 6. Germline CDR1 is MNHEY and CDR2 is SVGAGI. There are 16 residues in the CDR3. In its sample, this clone was seen once. Antigen: not known. PCR used 60 Vbeta primers and 13 Jbeta primers. Generated by immunoSEQ multiplex PCR, the TCRdb table keeps only in-frame clones and is missing some. The sample lists about 220,000 clones; 82% were seen once. This TCR was recovered from a woman in her 40s in good health and CMV-seropositive. The J gene is TRBJ2-5, the V gene TRBV6-5; TRBD1 aligns across 8 bases. The sample consisted of PBMCs. The CDR3 nucleotides are TGTGCCAGCAGTTACGGGGTACAGGGGGGCCAAGAGACCCAGTACTTC. It yields the protein CASSYGVQGGQETQYF.